This T cell receptor beta chain was recorded in a study of cytomegalovirus exposure and HLA in healthy donors. Sequenced by immunoSEQ multiplex PCR; TCRdb stores in-frame clones only, minus some. The data contain over 200,000 clones, 80% to 90% of them singletons. J lost 3 bases, V lost 2 bases, and 3 bases had no gene match. CDR3 size: 15 residues. The germline CDR1 and CDR2 sequences are MDHEN and SYDVKM. The V call is TRBV28, the J call TRBJ2-2, with TRBD2 identical over 7 bases. Sequencing was performed on PBMCs. This clonotype was sampled from a woman under 30 in good health and CMV-seropositive. CDR3 loop: CASSLKRDYTGELFF. The CDR3 region has the DNA TGTGCCAGCAGTTTAAAGCGGGACTACACCGGGGAGCTGTTTTTT.